The 14 T cell receptor beta chains below were found in one sample sequenced in a study of T-cell reconstitution after alpha-beta-depleted transplantation in children (TCRdb year 2016). The library was made by PCR. Sequencing used an Illumina HiSeq 2500. TCR library preparation used molecular barcoding, with unique molecular identifiers applied to normalize quantification of the TCRbeta repertoire. TCRdb passed the public sequencing reads through fastp at Q25 and MiXCR, retaining productive beta sequences. Every CDR3 protein is listed once, alongside the most common genes and DNA of its rows. Present in this sample are roughly 570,000 distinct CDR3 sequences, more than 20% of which were seen just once. The top ten clones comprise under 45% of the sample. The meaning of the sample's treatment or condition label: allogeneic hematopoietic cell transplantation with graft depleted of TCRalphabeta T cells and CD19 B cells.

The sequencing used PBMCs, collected before TCRalphabeta/CD19-depleted stem cell transplant. The source is a boy under three years old with Wiskott-Aldrich syndrome, due to receive a stem cell transplant.

This clonotype came up a few times. The chain carries TRBV4-1 and TRBJ2-1, with no clear D. The CDR3 runs to 12 residues. V lost 4 bases and J 8 bases, leaving 9 bases between the germline ends. Germline V gene data show CDR1 as MGHRA and CDR2 as YSYEKL. The chain's CDR3 is CASSRTLDEQFF. CDR3 in DNA: TGCGCCAGCAGCCGGACGCTCGATGAGCAGTTCTTC.

The chain employs TRBV5-1 and TRBJ2-2; no definite D call. The length of the CDR3 is 15 residues. V gave up 1 base and J gave up 0 bases, with 7 bases separating them. Germline CDR1 is SGHRS and CDR2 is YFSETQ. The CDR3 spells CASSLRVPNTGELFF. The CDR3 DNA follows: TGCGCCAGCAGCTTGAGGGTCCCGAACACCGGGGAGCTGTTTTTT.

The genes are TRBV2 and TRBJ2-2; D tentatively reads TRBD1 or TRBD2 (6 bases each). Germline V lookup: CDR1 SNHLY, CDR2 FYNNEI. The CDR3 is made up of 15 amino acids. Trimming took off 8 bases at V and 4 bases at J, with 17 bases between the two ends. CDR3 loop: CASGKGGASTGELFF. The DNA of the CDR3 is TGTGCCAGCGGAAAGGGGGGTGCAAGCACCGGGGAGCTGTTTTTT.

This clonotype was found many times. The rearrangement uses TRBV5-1 and TRBJ2-5, with TRBD2 matching 8 bases. From germline, CDR1 is SGHRS and CDR2 YFSETQ. Germline trimming cut 2 bases from V and 4 bases from J; bases unmatched to any gene: 1. The CDR3 loop spans 13 amino acids. The CDR3 region has the DNA TGCGCCAGCAGCTTCAGCGGGAGAGAGACCCAGTACTTC. Protein: CASSFSGRETQYF. Full variable domain (remainder filled in from reference TRBV5-1 and TRBJ2-5): KAGVTQTPRYLIKTRGQQVTLSCSPISGHRSVSWYQQTPGQGLQFLFEYFSETQRNKGNFPGRFSGRQFSNSRSEMNVSTLELGDSALYLCASSFSGRETQYFGPGTRLLVL.

The rearrangement uses TRBV7-2 and TRBJ2-3, with a possible D match to TRBD2 (5 bases). Germline-derived CDR1 and CDR2 are SGHTA and FQGNSA. Trimming stripped 6 bases from V and 3 bases from J, with 19 bases between. The CDR3 loop spans 16 amino acids. The CDR3 nucleotides are TGTGCCAGCAGTCGCCAAAGGGCCGGGGTGACAGATACGCAGTATTTT. Encoded protein: CASSRQRAGVTDTQYF.

In its sample, this clonotype was seen a few times. The chain uses TRBV11-2 and TRBJ2-7, with 11 bases matching TRBD2. Germline CDR1 SGHAT, CDR2 FQNNGV. V was pared by 5 bases and J by 3 bases, with 9 bases of the junction left unmatched. The CDR3 covers 16 residues. CDR3 in amino acids: CASSGRTSGFYYEQYF. The CDR3 nucleotides read TGTGCCAGCAGCGGACGGACTAGCGGGTTCTACTACGAGCAGTACTTC.

The rearrangement uses TRBV5-1 and TRBJ2-1; TRBD1 matches at 9 bases. V gave up 0 bases and J gave up 4 bases; unmatched junction bases: 8. Germline V gene data show CDR1 as SGHRS and CDR2 as YFSETQ. The CDR3 totals 17 residues. CDR3 region: CASSLGSTGGLYNEQFF. In DNA form, the CDR3 reads TGCGCCAGCAGCTTGGGATCGACAGGGGGTTTATACAATGAGCAGTTCTTC.

This chain uses TRBV28 with TRBJ2-1; TRBD1 matches 8 bases. Germline-derived CDR1 and CDR2 are MDHEN and SYDVKM. The CDR3 spans 13 residues. Germline trimming cut 6 bases from V and 9 bases from J; bases unmatched to any gene: 7. CDR3 bases: TGTGCCAGCAGACTGACAGGGGAGGCTGAGCAGTTCTTC. It encodes CASRLTGEAEQFF.

The V call is TRBV9, the J call TRBJ2-5, with TRBD2 matching 11 bases. In germline, CDR1 is SGDLS, CDR2 YYNGEE. Trimming cost V 5 bases and J 5 bases; bases outside gene matches: 8. This CDR3 has 15 residues. This CDR3 reads CASSGTSGSWETQYF. CDR3 bases: TGTGCCAGCAGTGGAACTAGCGGGAGTTGGGAGACCCAGTACTTC.

A remark on this clonotype: One end of the junction varies from germline; a read error may be responsible. This chain links TRBV6-6 with TRBJ1-1; TRBD1 might be the D (5 bases). The CDR3 is 12 residues long. Germline loops: CDR1 MNHNY, CDR2 SVGAGI (reference sequence). In nucleotides, the CDR3 is TGTGCCAGCAGTCTCAGGGCCACTGAAGCTTCCTTT. It encodes CASSLRATEASF.

CDR3 sequence reads: CASSHGQANTEAFF. CDR3 sequence (DNA): TGTGCCAGCAGCCACGGACAGGCGAACACTGAAGCTTTCTTT. The V and J genes are TRBV9 and TRBJ1-1, with 7 bases fitting TRBD1. CDR3 length: 14 residues. V dropped 4 bases and J dropped 1; count of bases not matched to a gene: 4. CDR1 and CDR2 (germline): SGDLS, YYNGEE.

The chain has TRBV7-2 and TRBJ1-5, with 9 bases lining up with TRBD1. Germline V gives CDR1 SGHTA, CDR2 FQGNSA. Trimming took 1 base from V and 8 from J; bases not matched to a gene: 9. This CDR3 is 16 amino acids long. The CDR3, as DNA: TGTGCCAGCAGCTTAGGTATTACAGGGGGCCCTGAGCCCCAGCATTTT. This sequence encodes CASSLGITGGPEPQHF.

The J gene is TRBJ2-7, the V gene TRBV18; D gene ambiguous. Germline CDR1 KGHSH, CDR2 LQKENI. The CDR3 sequence is 14 residues long. Trimming removed 3 bases from V and 3 bases from J, with 12 bases in between. CDR3 protein: CASSPDSGGYEQYF. The CDR3 coding sequence is TGTGCCAGCTCACCTGATTCCGGCGGCTACGAGCAGTACTTC.

A few counts support this clonotype. The chain combines TRBV7-2 with TRBJ2-1; TRBD2 is a possible D gene (5 bases). Germline values: CDR1 SGHTA, CDR2 FQGNSA. This CDR3 has 16 residues. The germline V and J ends were trimmed by 1 base and 3 bases, with 13 bases remaining between them. Here the CDR3 DNA reads TGTGCCAGCAGCTTAGAAGGGTTAGCGCTCTACAATGAGCAGTTCTTC. This gives the protein CASSLEGLALYNEQFF.